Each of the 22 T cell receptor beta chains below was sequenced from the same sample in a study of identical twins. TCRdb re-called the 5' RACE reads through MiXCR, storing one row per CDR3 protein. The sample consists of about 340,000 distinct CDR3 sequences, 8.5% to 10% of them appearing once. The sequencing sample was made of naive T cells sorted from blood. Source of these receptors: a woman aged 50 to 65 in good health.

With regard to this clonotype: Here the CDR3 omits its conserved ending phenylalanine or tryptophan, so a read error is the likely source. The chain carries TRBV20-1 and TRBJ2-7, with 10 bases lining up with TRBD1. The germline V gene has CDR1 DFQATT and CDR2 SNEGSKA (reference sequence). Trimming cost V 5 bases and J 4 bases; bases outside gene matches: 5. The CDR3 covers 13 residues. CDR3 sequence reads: CSAPGQGNYEQYS. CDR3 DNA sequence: TGCAGTGCTCCGGGACAGGGGAATTACGAGCAGTACTCC.

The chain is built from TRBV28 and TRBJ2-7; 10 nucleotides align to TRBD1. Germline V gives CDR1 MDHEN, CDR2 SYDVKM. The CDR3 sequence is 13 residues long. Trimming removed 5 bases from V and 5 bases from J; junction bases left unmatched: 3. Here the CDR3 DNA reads TGTGCCAGCAGTAGGGACAGGGGCAACGAGCAGTACTTC. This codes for CASSRDRGNEQYF.

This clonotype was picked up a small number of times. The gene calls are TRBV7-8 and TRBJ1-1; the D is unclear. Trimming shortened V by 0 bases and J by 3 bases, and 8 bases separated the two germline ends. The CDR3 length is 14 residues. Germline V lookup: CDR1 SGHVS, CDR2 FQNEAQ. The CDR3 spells CASSLALLDTEAFF. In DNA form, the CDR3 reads TGTGCCAGCAGCTTAGCGCTCCTGGACACTGAAGCTTTCTTT.

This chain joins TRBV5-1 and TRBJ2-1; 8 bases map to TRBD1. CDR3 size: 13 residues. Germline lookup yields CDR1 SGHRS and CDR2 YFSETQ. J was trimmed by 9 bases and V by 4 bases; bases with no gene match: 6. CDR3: CASSTDRVGEQFF. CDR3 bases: TGCGCCAGCAGCACGGACAGGGTCGGTGAGCAGTTCTTC.

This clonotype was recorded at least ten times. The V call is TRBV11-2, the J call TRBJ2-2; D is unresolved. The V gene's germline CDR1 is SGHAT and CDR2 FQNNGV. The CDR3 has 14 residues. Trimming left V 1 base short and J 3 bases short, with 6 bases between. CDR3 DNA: TGTGCCAGCAGCTTAGGCGGCGACACCGGGGAGCTGTTTTTT. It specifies CASSLGGDTGELFF.

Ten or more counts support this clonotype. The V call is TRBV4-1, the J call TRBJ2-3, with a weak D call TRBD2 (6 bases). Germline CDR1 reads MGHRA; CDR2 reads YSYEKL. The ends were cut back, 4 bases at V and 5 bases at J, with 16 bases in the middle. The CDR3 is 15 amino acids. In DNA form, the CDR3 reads TGCGCCAGCAGCCTGGGGGACCTGGGGGGAGATACGCAGTATTTT. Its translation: CASSLGDLGGDTQYF.

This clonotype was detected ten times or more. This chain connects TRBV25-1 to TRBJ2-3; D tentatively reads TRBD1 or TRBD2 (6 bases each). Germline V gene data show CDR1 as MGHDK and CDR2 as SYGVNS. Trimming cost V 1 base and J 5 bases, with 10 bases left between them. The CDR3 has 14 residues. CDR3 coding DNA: TGTGCCAGCAGTGAATCGGGGGCGGGAGATACGCAGTATTTT. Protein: CASSESGAGDTQYF.

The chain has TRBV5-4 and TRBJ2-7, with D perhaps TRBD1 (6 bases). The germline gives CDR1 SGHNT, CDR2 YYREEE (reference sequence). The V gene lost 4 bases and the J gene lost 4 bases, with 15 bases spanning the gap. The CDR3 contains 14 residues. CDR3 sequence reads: CASSIGQSMYEQYF. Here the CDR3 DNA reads TGTGCCAGCAGCATCGGACAGTCCATGTACGAGCAGTACTTC.

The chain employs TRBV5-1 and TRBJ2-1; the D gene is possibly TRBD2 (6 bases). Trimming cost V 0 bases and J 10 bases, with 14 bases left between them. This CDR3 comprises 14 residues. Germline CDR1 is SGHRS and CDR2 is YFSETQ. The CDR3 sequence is CASSLVPGVDEQFF. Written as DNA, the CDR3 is TGCGCCAGCAGCTTGGTTCCGGGAGTGGACGAGCAGTTCTTC. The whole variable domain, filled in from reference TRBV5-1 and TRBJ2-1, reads KAGVTQTPRYLIKTRGQQVTLSCSPISGHRSVSWYQQTPGQGLQFLFEYFSETQRNKGNFPGRFSGRQFSNSRSEMNVSTLELGDSALYLCASSLVPGVDEQFFGPGTRLTVL.

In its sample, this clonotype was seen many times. In DNA form, the CDR3 reads TGCGCCAGCAGCTTTTTCGGCGATTCACCCCTCCACTTT. Its protein is CASSFFGDSPLHF. V gene TRBV5-1 combines with J gene TRBJ1-6; D is unresolved. There are 13 residues in the CDR3. V was trimmed by 2 bases and J by 8 bases, leaving 8 bases between them. Germline V gene lookup returns CDR1 SGHRS and CDR2 YFSETQ.

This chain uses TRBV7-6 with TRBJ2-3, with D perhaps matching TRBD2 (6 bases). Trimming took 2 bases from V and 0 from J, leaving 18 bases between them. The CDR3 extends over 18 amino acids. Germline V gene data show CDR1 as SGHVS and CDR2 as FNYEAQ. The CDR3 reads CASSLLLAAGPSTDTQYF. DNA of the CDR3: TGTGCCAGCAGCTTATTATTGGCGGCGGGACCTAGCACAGATACGCAGTATTTT.

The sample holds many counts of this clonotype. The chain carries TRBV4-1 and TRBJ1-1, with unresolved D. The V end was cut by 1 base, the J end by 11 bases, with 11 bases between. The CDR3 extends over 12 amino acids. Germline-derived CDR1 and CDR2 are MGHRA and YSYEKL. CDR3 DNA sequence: TGCGCCAGCAGCCAAGTCGTCGGTAGGGCTTTCTTT. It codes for CASSQVVGRAFF.

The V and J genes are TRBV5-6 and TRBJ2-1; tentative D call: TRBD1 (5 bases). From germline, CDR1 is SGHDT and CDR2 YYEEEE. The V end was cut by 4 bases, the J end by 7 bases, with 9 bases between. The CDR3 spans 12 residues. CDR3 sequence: CASSRTPNEQFF. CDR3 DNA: TGTGCCAGCAGCAGGACACCGAATGAGCAGTTCTTC. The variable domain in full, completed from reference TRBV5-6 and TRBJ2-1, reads DAGVTQSPTHLIKTRGQQVTLRCSPKSGHDTVSWYQQALGQGPQFIFQYYEEEERQRGNFPDRFSGHQFPNYSSELNVNALLLGDSALYLCASSRTPNEQFFGPGTRLTVL.

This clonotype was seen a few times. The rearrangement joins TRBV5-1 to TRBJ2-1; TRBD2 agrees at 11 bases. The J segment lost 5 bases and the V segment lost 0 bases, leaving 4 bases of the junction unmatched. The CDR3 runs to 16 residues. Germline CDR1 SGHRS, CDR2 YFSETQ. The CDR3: CASSLGLAGGNNEQFF. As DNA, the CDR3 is TGCGCCAGCAGCTTGGGGCTAGCGGGGGGAAACAATGAGCAGTTCTTC. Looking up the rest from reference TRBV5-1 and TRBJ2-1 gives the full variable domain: KAGVTQTPRYLIKTRGQQVTLSCSPISGHRSVSWYQQTPGQGLQFLFEYFSETQRNKGNFPGRFSGRQFSNSRSEMNVSTLELGDSALYLCASSLGLAGGNNEQFFGPGTRLTVL.

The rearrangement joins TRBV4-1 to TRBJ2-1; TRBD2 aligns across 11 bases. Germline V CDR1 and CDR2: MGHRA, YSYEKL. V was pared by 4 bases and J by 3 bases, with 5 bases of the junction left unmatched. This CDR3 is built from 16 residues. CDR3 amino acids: CASSLRLAGSYNEQFF. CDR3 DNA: TGCGCCAGCAGCCTAAGACTAGCGGGAAGCTACAATGAGCAGTTCTTC.

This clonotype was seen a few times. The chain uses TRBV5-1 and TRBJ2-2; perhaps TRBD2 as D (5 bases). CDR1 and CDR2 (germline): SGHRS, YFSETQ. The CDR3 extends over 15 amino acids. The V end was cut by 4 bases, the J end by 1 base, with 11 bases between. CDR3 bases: TGCGCCAGCAGCACGGGATCGGGGAACACCGGGGAGCTGTTTTTT. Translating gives CASSTGSGNTGELFF.

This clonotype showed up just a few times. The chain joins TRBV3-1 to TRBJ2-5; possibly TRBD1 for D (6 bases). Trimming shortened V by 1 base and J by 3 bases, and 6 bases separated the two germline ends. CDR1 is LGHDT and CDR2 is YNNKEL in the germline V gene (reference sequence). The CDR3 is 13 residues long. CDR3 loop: CASSQAGEETQYF. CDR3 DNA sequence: TGTGCCAGCAGCCAAGCAGGGGAAGAGACCCAGTACTTC.

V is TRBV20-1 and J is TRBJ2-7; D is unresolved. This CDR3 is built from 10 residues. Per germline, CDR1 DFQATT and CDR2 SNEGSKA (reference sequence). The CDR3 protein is CCGSSYEQYF. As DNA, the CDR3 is TGCTGCGGTAGCTCCTACGAGCAGTACTTC.

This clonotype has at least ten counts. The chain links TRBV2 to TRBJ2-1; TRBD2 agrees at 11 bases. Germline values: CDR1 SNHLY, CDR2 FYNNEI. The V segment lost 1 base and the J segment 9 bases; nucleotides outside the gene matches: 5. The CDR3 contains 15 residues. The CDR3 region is CASSEELAGGSEQFF. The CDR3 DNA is TGTGCCAGCAGTGAAGAGCTAGCGGGAGGTAGTGAGCAGTTCTTC. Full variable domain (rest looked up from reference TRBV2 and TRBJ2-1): EPEVTQTPSHQVTQMGQEVILRCVPISNHLYFYWYRQILGQKVEFLVSFYNNEISEKSEIFDDQFSVERPDGSNFTLKIRSTKLEDSAMYFCASSEELAGGSEQFFGPGTRLTVL.

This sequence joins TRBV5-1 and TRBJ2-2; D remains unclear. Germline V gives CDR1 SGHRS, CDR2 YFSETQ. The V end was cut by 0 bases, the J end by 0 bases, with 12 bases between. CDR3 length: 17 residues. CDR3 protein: CASSLDLARTNTGELFF. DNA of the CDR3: TGCGCCAGCAGCTTGGATCTGGCTAGGACGAACACCGGGGAGCTGTTTTTT.

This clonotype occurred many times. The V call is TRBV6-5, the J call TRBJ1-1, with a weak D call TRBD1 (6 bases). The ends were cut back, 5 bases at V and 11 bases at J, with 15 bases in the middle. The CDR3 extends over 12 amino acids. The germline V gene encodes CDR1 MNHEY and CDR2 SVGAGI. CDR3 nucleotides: TGTGCCAGCAGTACACTGACAGGAGGGGCTTTCTTT. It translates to CASSTLTGGAFF.

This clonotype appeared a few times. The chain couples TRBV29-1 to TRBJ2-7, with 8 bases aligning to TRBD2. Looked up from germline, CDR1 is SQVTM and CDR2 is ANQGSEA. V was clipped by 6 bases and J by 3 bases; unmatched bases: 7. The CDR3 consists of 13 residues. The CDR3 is CSVAGGGGYEQYF. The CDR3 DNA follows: TGCAGCGTCGCGGGAGGAGGAGGCTACGAGCAGTACTTC.